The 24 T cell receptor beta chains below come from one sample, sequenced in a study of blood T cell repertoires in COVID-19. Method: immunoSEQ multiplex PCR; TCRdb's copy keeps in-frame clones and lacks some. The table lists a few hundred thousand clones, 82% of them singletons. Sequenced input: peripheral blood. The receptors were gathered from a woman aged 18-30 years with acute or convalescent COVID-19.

CDR3 loop: CASSPQGMYGYTF. Here the CDR3 DNA reads TGTGCCAGCAGTCCACAGGGGATGTATGGCTACACCTTC. V is TRBV12-3 or TRBV12-4 and J is TRBJ1-2, with 7 bases aligning to TRBD1. CDR3 length equals 13 residues. Trimming cost V 5 bases and J 5 bases; bases outside gene matches: 5.

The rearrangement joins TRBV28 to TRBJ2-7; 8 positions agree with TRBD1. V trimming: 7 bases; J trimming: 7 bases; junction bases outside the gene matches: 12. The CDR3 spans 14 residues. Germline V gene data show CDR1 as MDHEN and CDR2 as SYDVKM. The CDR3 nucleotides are TGTGCCAGCACCCCGGGGACAGGTGGGGGGGAGCAGTACTTC. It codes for CASTPGTGGGEQYF.

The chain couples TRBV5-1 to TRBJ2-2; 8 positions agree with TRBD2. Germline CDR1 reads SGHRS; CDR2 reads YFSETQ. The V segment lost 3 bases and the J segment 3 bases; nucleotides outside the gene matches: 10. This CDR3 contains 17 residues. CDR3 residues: CASSYLRREVDTGELFF. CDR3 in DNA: TGCGCCAGCAGCTACCTAAGGCGGGAGGTGGACACCGGGGAGCTGTTTTTT.

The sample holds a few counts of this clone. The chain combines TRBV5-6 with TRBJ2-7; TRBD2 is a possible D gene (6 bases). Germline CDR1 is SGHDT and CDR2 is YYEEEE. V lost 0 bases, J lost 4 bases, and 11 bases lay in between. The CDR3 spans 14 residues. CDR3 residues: CASSLGGNRYEQYF. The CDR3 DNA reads TGTGCCAGCAGCTTGGGCGGGAATCGGTACGAGCAGTACTTC.

In DNA form, the CDR3 reads TGTGCCAGCAGCGTAGCCGCTGGTAGTAATGAAAAACTGTTTTTT. Translated, it gives CASSVAAGSNEKLFF. The chain has TRBV9 and TRBJ1-4; D gene unclear. With 0 bases removed from V and 4 bases from J, the gap between germline ends came to 10 bases. CDR3 length: 15 residues. Per the germline V gene, CDR1 is SGDLS and CDR2 is YYNGEE.

DNA for the CDR3: TGCAGCGTTACAGGGAGTTGGTCTGGAAACACCATATATTTT. It translates to CSVTGSWSGNTIYF. The chain links TRBV29-1 to TRBJ1-3; D possibly corresponds to TRBD1 (6 bases). With 5 bases removed from V and 1 base from J, the gap between germline ends came to 12 bases. In germline, CDR1 is SQVTM, CDR2 ANQGSEA. The CDR3 has 14 residues.

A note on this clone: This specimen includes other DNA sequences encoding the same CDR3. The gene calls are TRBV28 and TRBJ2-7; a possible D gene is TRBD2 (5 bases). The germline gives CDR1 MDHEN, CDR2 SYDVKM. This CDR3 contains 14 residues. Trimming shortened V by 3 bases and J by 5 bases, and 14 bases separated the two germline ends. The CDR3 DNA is TGTGCCAGCAGTTTGAGAACGGGGTCGGACGAGCAGTACTTC. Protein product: CASSLRTGSDEQYF.

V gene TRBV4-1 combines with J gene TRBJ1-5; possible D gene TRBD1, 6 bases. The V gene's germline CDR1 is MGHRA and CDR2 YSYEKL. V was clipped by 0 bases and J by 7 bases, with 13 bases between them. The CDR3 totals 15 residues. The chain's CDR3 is CASSQDWGGGQPQHF. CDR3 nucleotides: TGCGCCAGCAGCCAAGATTGGGGGGGCGGACAGCCCCAGCATTTT.

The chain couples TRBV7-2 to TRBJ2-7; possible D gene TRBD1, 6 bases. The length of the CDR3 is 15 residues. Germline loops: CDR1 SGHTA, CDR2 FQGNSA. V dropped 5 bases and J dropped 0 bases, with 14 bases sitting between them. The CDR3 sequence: CASSAQDRGSYEQYF. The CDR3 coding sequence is TGTGCCAGCAGCGCCCAGGACAGAGGCTCCTACGAGCAGTACTTC.

DNA for the CDR3: TGTGCCAGCAGCCAACACAGGTCAACGAACACCGGGGAGCTGTTTTTT. It encodes CASSQHRSTNTGELFF. The chain couples TRBV4-2 to TRBJ2-2, with D maybe TRBD1 (5 bases). The CDR3 spans 16 residues. The germline V gene has CDR1 LGHNA and CDR2 YNFKEQ. V lost 2 bases to trimming and J lost 0 bases, with 10 bases between them.

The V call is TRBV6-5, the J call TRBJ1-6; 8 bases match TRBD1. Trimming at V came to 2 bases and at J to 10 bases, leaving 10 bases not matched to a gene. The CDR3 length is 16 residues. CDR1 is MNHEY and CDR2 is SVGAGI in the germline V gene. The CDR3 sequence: CASSYTGDRGGSPLHF. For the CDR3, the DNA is TGTGCCAGCAGTTACACCGGTGACAGGGGTGGATCACCCCTCCACTTT.

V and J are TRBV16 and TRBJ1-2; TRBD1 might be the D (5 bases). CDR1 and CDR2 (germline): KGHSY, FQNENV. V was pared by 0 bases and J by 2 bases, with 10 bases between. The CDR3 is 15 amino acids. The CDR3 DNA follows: TGTGCCAGCAGCCAATCGGGGCGGGAAAACTATGGCTACACCTTC. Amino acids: CASSQSGRENYGYTF.

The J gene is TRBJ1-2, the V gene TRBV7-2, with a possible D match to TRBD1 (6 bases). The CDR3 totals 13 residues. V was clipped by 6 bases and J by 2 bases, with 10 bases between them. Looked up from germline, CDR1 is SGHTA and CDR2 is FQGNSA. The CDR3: CASRAGANYGYTF. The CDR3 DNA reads TGTGCCAGCAGAGCAGGGGCAAACTATGGCTACACCTTC.

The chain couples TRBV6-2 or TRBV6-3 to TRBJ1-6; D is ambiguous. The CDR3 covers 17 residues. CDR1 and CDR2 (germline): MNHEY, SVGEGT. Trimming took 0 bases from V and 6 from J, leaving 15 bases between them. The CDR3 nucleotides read TGTGCCAGCAGTTACTCGCTCGTTATCAGGCTTAATTCACCCCTCCACTTT. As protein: CASSYSLVIRLNSPLHF.

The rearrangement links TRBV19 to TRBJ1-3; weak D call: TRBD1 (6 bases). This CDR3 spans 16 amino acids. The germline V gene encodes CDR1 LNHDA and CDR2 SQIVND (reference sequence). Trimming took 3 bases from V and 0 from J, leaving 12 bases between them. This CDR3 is CASSISSGASGNTIYF. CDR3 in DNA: TGTGCCAGTAGTATCTCGTCAGGGGCCTCTGGAAACACCATATATTTT. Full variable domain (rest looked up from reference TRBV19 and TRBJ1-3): DGGITQSPKYLFRKEGQNVTLSCEQNLNHDAMYWYRQDPGQGLRLIYYSQIVNDFQKGDIAEGYSVSREKKESFPLTVTSAQKNPTAFYLCASSISSGASGNTIYFGEGSWLTVV.

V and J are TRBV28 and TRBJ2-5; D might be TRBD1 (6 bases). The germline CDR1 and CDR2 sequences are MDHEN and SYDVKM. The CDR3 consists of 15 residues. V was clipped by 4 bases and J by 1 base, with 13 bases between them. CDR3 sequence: CASSSRGFGQETQYF. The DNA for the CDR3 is TGTGCCAGCAGTTCCAGGGGTTTCGGCCAAGAGACCCAGTACTTC. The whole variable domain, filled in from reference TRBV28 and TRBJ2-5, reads DVKVTQSSRYLVKRTGEKVFLECVQDMDHENMFWYRQDPGLGLRLIYFSYDVKMKEKGDIPEGYSVSREKKERFSLILESASTNQTSMYLCASSSRGFGQETQYFGPGTRLLVL.

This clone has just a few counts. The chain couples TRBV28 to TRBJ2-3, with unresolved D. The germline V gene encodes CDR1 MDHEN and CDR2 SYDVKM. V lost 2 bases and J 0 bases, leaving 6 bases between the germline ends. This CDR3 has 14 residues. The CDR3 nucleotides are TGTGCCAGCAGTTTAGGGCAAAGCACAGATACGCAGTATTTT. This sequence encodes CASSLGQSTDTQYF.

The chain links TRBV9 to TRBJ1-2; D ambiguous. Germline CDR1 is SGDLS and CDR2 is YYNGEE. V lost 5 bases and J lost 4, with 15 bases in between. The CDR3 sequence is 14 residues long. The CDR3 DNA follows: TGTGCCAGCAGTCCTACCGACTTTAGCTATGGCTACACCTTC. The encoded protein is CASSPTDFSYGYTF.

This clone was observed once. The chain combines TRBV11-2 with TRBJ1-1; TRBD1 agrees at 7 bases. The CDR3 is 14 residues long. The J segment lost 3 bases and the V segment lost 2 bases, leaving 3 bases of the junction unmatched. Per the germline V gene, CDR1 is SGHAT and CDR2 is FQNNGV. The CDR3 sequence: CASSLTDRHTEAFF. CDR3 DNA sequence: TGTGCCAGCAGCTTAACGGACAGGCACACTGAAGCTTTCTTT.

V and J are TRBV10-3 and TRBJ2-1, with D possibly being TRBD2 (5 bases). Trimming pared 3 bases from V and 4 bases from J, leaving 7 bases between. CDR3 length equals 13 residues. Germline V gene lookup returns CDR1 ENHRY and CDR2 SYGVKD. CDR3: CAISEEGYNEQFF. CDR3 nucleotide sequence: TGTGCCATCAGTGAAGAGGGTTACAATGAGCAGTTCTTC.

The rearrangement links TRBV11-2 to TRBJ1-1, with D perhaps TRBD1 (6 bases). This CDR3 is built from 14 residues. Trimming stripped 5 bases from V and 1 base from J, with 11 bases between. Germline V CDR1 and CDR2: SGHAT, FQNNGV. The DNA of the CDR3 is TGTGCCAGCAGCACCCAGACAGGGAACACTGAAGCTTTCTTT. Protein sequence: CASSTQTGNTEAFF.

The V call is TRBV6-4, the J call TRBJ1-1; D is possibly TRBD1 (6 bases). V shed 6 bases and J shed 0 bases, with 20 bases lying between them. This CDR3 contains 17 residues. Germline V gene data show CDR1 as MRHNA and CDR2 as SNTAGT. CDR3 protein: CASRDTKTGTMNTEAFF. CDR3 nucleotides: TGTGCCAGCAGGGATACTAAGACAGGCACCATGAACACTGAAGCTTTCTTT.

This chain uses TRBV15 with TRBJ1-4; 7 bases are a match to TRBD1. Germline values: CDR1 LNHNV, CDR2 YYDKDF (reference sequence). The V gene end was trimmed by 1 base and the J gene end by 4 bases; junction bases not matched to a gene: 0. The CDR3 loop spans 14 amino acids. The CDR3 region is CATSRGQGNEKLFF. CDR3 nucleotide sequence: TGTGCCACCAGCAGAGGACAGGGTAATGAAAAACTGTTTTTT.

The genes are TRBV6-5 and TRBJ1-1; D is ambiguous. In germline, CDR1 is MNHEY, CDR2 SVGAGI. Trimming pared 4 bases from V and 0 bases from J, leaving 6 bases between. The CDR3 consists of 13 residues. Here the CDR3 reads CASSFQMNTEAFF. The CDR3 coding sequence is TGTGCCAGCAGTTTCCAAATGAACACTGAAGCTTTCTTT.